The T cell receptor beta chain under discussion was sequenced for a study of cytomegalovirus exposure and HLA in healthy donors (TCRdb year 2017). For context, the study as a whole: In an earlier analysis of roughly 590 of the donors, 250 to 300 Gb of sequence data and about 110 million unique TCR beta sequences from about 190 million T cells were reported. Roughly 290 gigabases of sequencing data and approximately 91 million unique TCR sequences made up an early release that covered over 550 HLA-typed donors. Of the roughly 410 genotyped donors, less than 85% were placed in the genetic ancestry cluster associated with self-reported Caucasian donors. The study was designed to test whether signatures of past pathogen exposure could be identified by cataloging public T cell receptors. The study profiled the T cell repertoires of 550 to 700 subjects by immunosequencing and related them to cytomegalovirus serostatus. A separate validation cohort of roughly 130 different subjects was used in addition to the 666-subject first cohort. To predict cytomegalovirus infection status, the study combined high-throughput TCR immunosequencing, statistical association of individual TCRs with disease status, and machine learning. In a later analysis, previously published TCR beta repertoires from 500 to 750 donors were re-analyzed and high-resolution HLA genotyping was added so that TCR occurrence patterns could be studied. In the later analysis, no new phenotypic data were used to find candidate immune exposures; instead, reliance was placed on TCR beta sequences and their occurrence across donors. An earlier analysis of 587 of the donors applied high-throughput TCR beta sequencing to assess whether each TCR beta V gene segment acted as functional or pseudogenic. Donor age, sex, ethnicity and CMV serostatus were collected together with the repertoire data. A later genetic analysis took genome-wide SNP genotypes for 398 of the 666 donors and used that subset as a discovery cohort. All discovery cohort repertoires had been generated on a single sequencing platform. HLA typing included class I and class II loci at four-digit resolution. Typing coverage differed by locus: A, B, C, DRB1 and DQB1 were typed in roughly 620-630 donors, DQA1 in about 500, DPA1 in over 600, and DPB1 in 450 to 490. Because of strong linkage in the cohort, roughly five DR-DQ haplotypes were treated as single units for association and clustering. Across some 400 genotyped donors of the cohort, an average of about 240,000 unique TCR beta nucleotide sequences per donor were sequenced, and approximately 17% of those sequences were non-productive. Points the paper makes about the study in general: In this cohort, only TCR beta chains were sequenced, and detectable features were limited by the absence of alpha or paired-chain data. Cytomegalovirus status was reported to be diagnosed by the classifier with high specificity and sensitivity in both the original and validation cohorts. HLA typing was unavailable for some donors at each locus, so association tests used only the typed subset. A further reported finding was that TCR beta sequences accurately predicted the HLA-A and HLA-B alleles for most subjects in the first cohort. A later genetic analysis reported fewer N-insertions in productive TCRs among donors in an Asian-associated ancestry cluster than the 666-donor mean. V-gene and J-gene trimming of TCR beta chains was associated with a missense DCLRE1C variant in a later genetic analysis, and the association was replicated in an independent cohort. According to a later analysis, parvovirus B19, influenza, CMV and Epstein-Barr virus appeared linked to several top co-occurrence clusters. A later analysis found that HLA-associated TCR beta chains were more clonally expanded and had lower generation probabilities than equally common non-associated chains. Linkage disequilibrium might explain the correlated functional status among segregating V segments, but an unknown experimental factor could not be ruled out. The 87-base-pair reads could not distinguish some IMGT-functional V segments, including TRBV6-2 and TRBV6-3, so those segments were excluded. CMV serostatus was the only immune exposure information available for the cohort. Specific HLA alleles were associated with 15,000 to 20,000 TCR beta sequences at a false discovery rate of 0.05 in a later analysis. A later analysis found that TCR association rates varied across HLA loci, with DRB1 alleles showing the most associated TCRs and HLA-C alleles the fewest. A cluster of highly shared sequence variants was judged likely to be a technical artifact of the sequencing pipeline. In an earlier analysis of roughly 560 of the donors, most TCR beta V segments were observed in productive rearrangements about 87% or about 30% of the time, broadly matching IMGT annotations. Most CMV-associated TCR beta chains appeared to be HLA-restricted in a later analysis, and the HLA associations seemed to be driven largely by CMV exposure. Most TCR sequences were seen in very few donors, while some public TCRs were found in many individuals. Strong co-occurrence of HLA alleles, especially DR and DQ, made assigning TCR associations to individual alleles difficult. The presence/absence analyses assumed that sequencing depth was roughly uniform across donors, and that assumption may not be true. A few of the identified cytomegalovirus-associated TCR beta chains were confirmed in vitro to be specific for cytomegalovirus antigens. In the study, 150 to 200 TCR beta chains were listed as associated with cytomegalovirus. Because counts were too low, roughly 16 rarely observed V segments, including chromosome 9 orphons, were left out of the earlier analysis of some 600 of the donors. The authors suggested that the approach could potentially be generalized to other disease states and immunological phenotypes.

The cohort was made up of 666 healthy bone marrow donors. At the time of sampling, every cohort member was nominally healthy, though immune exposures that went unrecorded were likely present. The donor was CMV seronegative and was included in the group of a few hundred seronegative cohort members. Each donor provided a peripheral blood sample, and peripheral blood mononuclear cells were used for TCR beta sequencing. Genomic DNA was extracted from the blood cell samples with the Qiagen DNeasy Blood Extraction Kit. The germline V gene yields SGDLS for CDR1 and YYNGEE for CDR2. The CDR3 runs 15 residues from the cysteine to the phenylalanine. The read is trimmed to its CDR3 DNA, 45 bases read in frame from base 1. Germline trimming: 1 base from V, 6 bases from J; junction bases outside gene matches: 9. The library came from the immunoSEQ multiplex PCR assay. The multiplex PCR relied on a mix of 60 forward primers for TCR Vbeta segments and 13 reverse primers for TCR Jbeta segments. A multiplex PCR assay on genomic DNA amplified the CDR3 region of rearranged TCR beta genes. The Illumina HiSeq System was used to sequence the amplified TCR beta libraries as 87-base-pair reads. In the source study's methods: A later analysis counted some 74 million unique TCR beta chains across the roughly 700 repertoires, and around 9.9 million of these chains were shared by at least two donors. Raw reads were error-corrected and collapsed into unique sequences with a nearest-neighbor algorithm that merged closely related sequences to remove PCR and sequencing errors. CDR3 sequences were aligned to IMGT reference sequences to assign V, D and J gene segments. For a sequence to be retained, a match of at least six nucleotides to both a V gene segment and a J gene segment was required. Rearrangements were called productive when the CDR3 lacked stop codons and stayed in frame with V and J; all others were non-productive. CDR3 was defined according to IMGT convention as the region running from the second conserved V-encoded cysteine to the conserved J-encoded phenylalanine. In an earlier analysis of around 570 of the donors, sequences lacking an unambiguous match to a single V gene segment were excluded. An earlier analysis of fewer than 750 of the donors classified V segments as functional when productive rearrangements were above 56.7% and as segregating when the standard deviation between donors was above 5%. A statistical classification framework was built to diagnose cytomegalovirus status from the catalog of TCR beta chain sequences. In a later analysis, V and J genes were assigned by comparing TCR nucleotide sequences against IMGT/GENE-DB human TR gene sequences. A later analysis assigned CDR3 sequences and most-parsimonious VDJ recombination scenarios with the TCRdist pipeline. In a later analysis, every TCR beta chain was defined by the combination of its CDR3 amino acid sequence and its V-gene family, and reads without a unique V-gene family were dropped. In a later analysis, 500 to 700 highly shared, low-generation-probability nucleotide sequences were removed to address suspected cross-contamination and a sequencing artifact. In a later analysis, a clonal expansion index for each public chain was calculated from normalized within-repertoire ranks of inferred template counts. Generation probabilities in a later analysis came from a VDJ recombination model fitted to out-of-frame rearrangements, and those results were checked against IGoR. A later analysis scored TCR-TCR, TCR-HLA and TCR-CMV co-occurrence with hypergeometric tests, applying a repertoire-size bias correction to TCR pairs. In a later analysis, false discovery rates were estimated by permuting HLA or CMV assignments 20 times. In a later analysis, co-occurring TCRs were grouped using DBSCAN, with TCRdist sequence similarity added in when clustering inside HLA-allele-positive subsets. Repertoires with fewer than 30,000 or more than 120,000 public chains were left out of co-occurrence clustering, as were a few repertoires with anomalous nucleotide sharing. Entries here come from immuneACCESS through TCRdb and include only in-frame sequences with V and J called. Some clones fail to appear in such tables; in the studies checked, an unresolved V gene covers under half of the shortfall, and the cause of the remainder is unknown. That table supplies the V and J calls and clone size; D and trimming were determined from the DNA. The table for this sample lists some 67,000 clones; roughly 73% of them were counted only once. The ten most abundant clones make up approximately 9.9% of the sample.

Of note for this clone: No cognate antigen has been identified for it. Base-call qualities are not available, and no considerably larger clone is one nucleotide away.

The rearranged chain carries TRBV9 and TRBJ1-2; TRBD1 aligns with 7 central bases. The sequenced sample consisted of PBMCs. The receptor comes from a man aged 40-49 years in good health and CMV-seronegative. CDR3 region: CASSVNSEGGNGYTF. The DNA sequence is TGTGCCAGCAGCGTAAATTCCGAAGGGGGCAATGGCTACACCTTC.